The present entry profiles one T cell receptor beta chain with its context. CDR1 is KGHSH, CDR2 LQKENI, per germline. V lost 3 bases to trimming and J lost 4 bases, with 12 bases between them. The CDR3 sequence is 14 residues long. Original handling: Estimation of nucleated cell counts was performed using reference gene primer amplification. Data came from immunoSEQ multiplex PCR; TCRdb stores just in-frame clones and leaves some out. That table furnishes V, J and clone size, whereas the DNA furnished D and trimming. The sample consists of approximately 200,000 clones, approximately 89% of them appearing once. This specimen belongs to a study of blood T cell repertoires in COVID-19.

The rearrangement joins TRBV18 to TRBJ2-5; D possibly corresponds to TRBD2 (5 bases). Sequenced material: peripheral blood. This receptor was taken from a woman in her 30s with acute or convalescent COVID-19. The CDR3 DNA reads TGTGCCAGCTCACCTCCGACTACCAGAGAGACCCAGTACTTC. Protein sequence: CASSPPTTRETQYF.